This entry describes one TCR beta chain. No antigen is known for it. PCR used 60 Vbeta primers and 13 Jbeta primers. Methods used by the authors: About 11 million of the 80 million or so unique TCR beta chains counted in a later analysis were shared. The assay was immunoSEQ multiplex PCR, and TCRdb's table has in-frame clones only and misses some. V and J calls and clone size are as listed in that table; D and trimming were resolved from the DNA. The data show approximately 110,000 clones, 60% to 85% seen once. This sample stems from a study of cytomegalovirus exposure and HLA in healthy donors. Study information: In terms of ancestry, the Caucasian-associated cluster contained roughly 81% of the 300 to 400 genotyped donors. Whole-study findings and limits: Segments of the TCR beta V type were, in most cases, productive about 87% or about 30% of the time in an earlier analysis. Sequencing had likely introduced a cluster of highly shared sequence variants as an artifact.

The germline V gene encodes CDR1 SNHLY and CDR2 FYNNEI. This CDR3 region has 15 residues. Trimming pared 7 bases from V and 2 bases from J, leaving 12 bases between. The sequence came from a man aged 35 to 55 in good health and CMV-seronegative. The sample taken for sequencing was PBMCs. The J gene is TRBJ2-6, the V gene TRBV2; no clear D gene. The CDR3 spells CASTRNWAGANVLTF. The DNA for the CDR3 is TGTGCCAGCACCAGGAATTGGGCTGGGGCCAACGTCCTGACTTTC.